Presented here are 24 T cell receptor beta chains from one specimen sequenced in a study of regulatory T cells. The primer mix had 52 TRBV and 13 TRBJ primers. Generated by immunoSEQ multiplex PCR, the TCRdb table keeps only in-frame clones and is missing some. Of about 29,000 clones in the sample, around 93% were seen once. These TCRs' antigens remain unknown. Study observations and caveats: Hydrophobic residues at CDR3 positions 6 and 7 were enriched in conventional CD4+ T cells of CD3G-deficient patients.

Sequenced input: conventional CD4+ T cells sorted from blood. The receptors here all came from a person aged 18 to 35 with CD3G deficiency.

This chain links TRBV5-1 with TRBJ2-1; 10 bases line up with TRBD2. Germline-derived CDR1 and CDR2 are SGHRS and YFSETQ. Trimming removed 8 bases from V and 3 bases from J; junction bases left unmatched: 8. This CDR3 spans 15 amino acids. CDR3 in DNA: TGCGCCAGTGCCGTAGCGGGGGGCAGCTACAATGAGCAGTTCTTC. Its translation is CASAVAGGSYNEQFF.

In this sample, this clone turned up a few times. The chain couples TRBV29-1 to TRBJ1-1; possibly TRBD1 for D (5 bases). CDR1 and CDR2 (germline): SQVTM, ANQGSEA. The length of the CDR3 is 15 residues. The ends were cut back, 4 bases at V and 2 bases at J, with 17 bases in the middle. CDR3 sequence (DNA): TGCAGCGTTGCCCGCCGGGCAGGGAGAAACACTGAAGCTTTCTTT. Its protein is CSVARRAGRNTEAFF.

The CDR3 DNA is TGTGCCAGCAGCTTAGGGTTACAGGGAGGAGATACGCAGTATTTT. As protein: CASSLGLQGGDTQYF. The V and J genes are TRBV7-9 and TRBJ2-3; D is possibly TRBD1 or TRBD2 (6 bases each). Trimming stripped 1 base from V and 5 bases from J, with 13 bases between. The germline gives CDR1 SEHNR, CDR2 FQNEAQ (reference sequence). CDR3 length: 15 residues.

The chain is built from TRBV5-6 and TRBJ2-5; a weak D match, TRBD2 (5 bases). This CDR3 is built from 14 residues. Trimming stripped 0 bases from V and 9 bases from J, with 15 bases between. Germline loops: CDR1 SGHDT, CDR2 YYEEEE. In DNA form, the CDR3 reads TGTGCCAGCAGCTTGGCAGACACCCAGAGGGCCCAGTACTTC. Amino acid sequence: CASSLADTQRAQYF.

The chain has TRBV30 and TRBJ1-1; no firm D call. Per germline, CDR1 GTSNPN and CDR2 SVGIG (reference sequence). The CDR3 is 12 residues long. Trimming cost V 0 bases and J 7 bases, with 9 bases left between them. The CDR3 loop reads CAWSVLWGEAFF. CDR3 nucleotides: TGTGCCTGGAGTGTACTCTGGGGTGAAGCTTTCTTT.

This chain joins TRBV6-6 and TRBJ1-1, with a possible D match to TRBD1 (5 bases). Germline-derived CDR1 and CDR2 are MNHNY and SVGAGI (reference sequence). The CDR3 totals 12 residues. V lost 6 bases, J lost 4 bases, and 9 bases lay in between. The CDR3: CASRTAFTEAFF. In DNA form, the CDR3 reads TGTGCCAGCAGGACAGCCTTCACTGAAGCTTTCTTT.

The CDR3 region has the DNA TGTGCCAGCTCACGCGGGGGTCCTGAGCAGTTCTTC. This codes for CASSRGGPEQFF. The V and J genes are TRBV18 and TRBJ2-1, with 7 bases matching TRBD2. Trimming removed 4 bases from V and 9 bases from J; junction bases left unmatched: 3. The CDR3 is 12 amino acids. Germline V gene lookup returns CDR1 KGHSH and CDR2 LQKENI.

V gene TRBV6-1 combines with J gene TRBJ2-7; TRBD1 agrees at 11 bases. CDR3 length: 15 residues. Looked up from germline, CDR1 is MNHNS and CDR2 is SASEGT. Germline trimming cut 3 bases from V and 7 bases from J; bases unmatched to any gene: 8. The DNA for the CDR3 is TGTGCCAGCAGTGACCTCGGACAGGGGGCGAGGGAGCAGTACTTC. Translated: CASSDLGQGAREQYF.

The J gene is TRBJ2-3, the V gene TRBV5-1; TRBD2 aligns across 11 bases. V was pared by 5 bases and J by 1 base, with 3 bases of the junction left unmatched. Germline V gives CDR1 SGHRS, CDR2 YFSETQ. The CDR3 totals 15 residues. The CDR3 coding sequence is TGCGCCAGCAGTCTAGCGGGAGGAGGCACAGATACGCAGTATTTT. Translated, it gives CASSLAGGGTDTQYF.

This clone was counted once. V and J are TRBV7-9 and TRBJ2-7; D is ambiguous. Germline assignment: CDR1 SEHNR and CDR2 FQNEAQ (reference sequence). The V end was cut by 5 bases, the J end by 6 bases, with 17 bases between. This CDR3 comprises 14 residues. The CDR3 nucleotides are TGTGCCAGCAGCCCGGACGGCAAACCCCTCGAGCAGTACTTC. It specifies CASSPDGKPLEQYF.

The chain links TRBV29-1 to TRBJ1-2; D is unclear. This CDR3 has 14 residues. Germline-derived CDR1 and CDR2 are SQVTM and ANQGSEA. Deletions cut 6 bases from V and 6 bases from J, with 20 bases between. In DNA, the CDR3 is TGCAGCGTCACAAAACTATCGAGCGAAGATGGCTACACCTTC. Its protein product is CSVTKLSSEDGYTF. Combining the CDR3 with reference TRBV29-1 and TRBJ1-2 gives the whole variable domain SAVISQKPSRDICQRGTSLTIQCQVDSQVTMMFWYRQQPGQSLTLIATANQGSEATYESGFVIDKFPISRPNLTFSTLTVSNMSPEDSSIYLCSVTKLSSEDGYTFGSGTRLTVV.

This clone was recorded a few times. The CDR3 reads CASSGPAGPYEQYF. CDR3 nucleotides: TGTGCCAGCAGTGGTCCGGCAGGGCCCTACGAGCAGTACTTC. The chain recombines TRBV28 with TRBJ2-7; tentative D call: TRBD1 (5 bases). V was trimmed by 5 bases and J by 2 bases, leaving 13 bases between them. CDR1 and CDR2 (germline): MDHEN, SYDVKM. The CDR3 has 14 residues.

V usage is TRBV30 and J usage is TRBJ1-2; no reliable D call. The CDR3 is 14 residues long. The germline gives CDR1 GTSNPN, CDR2 SVGIG (reference sequence). The V gene lost 0 bases and the J gene lost 4 bases, with 12 bases spanning the gap. The CDR3 coding sequence is TGTGCCTGGAGTGTCGGAGGGAAGTCCTATGGCTACACCTTC. Its protein is CAWSVGGKSYGYTF. The variable domain in full, with the rest retrieved from reference TRBV30 and TRBJ1-2, is SQTIHQWPATLVQPVGSPLSLECTVEGTSNPNLYWYRQAAGRGLQLLFYSVGIGQISSEVPQNLSASRPQDRQFILSSKKLLLSDSGFYLCAWSVGGKSYGYTFGSGTRLTVV.

V usage is TRBV15 and J usage is TRBJ2-2, with D unclear. CDR1 is LNHNV and CDR2 is YYDKDF in the germline V gene (reference sequence). Trimming left V 0 bases short and J 4 bases short, with 6 bases between. CDR3 size: 14 residues. The CDR3 DNA reads TGTGCCACCAGCAGAGAAGTGGCCACCGGGGAGCTGTTTTTT. Translation gives CATSREVATGELFF. The full variable domain, rest sourced from reference TRBV15 and TRBJ2-2, is DAMVIQNPRYQVTQFGKPVTLSCSQTLNHNVMYWYQQKSSQAPKLLFHYYDKDFNNEADTPDNFQSRRPNTSFCFLDIRSPGLGDTAMYLCATSREVATGELFFGEGSRLTVL.

A single count supports this clone. The V and J genes are TRBV28 and TRBJ2-5; D is undetermined. The length of the CDR3 is 13 residues. V was cut by 5 bases and J by 0 bases, with 7 bases left in between. The V gene's germline CDR1 is MDHEN and CDR2 SYDVKM. The CDR3 region is CASSRGDQETQYF. CDR3 DNA sequence: TGTGCCAGCAGTCGCGGAGACCAAGAGACCCAGTACTTC. Drawing the rest from reference TRBV28 and TRBJ2-5, the complete variable domain is DVKVTQSSRYLVKRTGEKVFLECVQDMDHENMFWYRQDPGLGLRLIYFSYDVKMKEKGDIPEGYSVSREKKERFSLILESASTNQTSMYLCASSRGDQETQYFGPGTRLLVL.

This chain connects TRBV7-9 to TRBJ2-2; D remains unclear. The length of the CDR3 is 14 residues. Trimming took off 3 bases at V and 0 bases at J, with 5 bases between the two ends. Per germline, CDR1 SEHNR and CDR2 FQNEAQ (reference sequence). The CDR3 region has the DNA TGTGCCAGCAGCTTCGCAGCGAACACCGGGGAGCTGTTTTTT. Its protein product is CASSFAANTGELFF.

V usage is TRBV6-6 and J usage is TRBJ1-3; D perhaps matches TRBD1 (5 bases). Germline CDR1 is MNHNY and CDR2 is SVGAGI (reference sequence). Trimming cost V 4 bases and J 2 bases, with 9 bases left between them. The CDR3 is 14 amino acids. CDR3 in DNA: TGTGCCAGCAGTTTTGGGGGAACTGGAAACACCATATATTTT. It specifies CASSFGGTGNTIYF.

This clone was picked up one time. The chain joins TRBV6-6 to TRBJ1-6, with D maybe TRBD1 (5 bases). CDR3 length: 15 residues. V lost 8 bases to trimming and J lost 7 bases, with 18 bases between them. In germline, CDR1 is MNHNY, CDR2 SVGAGI (reference sequence). CDR3 DNA: TGTGCCAGCCGGGACGGGGGGACGGGGAATTCACCCCTCCACTTT. Translating it yields CASRDGGTGNSPLHF.

The CDR3 region is CASSEQGGAKNIQYF. DNA for the CDR3: TGTGCCAGCAGTGAACAGGGGGGAGCCAAAAACATTCAGTACTTC. The rearrangement links TRBV6-1 to TRBJ2-4, with a tentative D call TRBD1 (7 bases). The length of the CDR3 is 15 residues. Between the trimmed V and J ends, which lost 2 bases and 0 bases, there was a span of 8 bases. Per the germline V gene, CDR1 is MNHNS and CDR2 is SASEGT.

This chain joins TRBV11-2 and TRBJ2-1, with no clear D. The CDR3 extends over 16 amino acids. Germline V gene data show CDR1 as SGHAT and CDR2 as FQNNGV. V was pared by 5 bases and J by 0 bases, with 14 bases between. Written as DNA, the CDR3 is TGTGCCAGCAGCCTGACATGGACGAGCTCCTACAATGAGCAGTTCTTC. Amino acids: CASSLTWTSSYNEQFF.

The rearrangement links TRBV5-4 to TRBJ2-7, with no clear D. The V gene's germline CDR1 is SGHNT and CDR2 YYREEE (reference sequence). The length of the CDR3 is 15 residues. V lost 0 bases and J 4 bases, leaving 14 bases between the germline ends. CDR3 in DNA: TGTGCCAGCAGCTTGGGAGTGGAACCCGAATACGAGCAGTACTTC. Its translation is CASSLGVEPEYEQYF.

V is TRBV5-4 and J is TRBJ2-1, with TRBD2 identical over 8 bases. This CDR3 is 16 amino acids long. Germline V gene sequence: CDR1 SGHNT, CDR2 YYREEE (reference sequence). The junction had 4 bases not matched to a gene; V was cut back by 2 bases and J by 0 bases. The CDR3 DNA follows: TGTGCCAGCAGCTTTGTGCTAGCGGGCTCCTACAATGAGCAGTTCTTC. Its protein product is CASSFVLAGSYNEQFF.

This clone was seen only once. The rearrangement uses TRBV6-6 and TRBJ2-7; 7 bases are a match to TRBD1. Unmatched junction bases numbered 4, after V lost 5 bases and J lost 3 bases. Germline CDR1 is MNHNY and CDR2 is SVGAGI (reference sequence). The CDR3 runs to 13 residues. The CDR3 DNA follows: TGTGCCAGCAGTACCAACAGGGGCTACGAGCAGTACTTC. This gives the protein CASSTNRGYEQYF.

The chain uses TRBV7-9 and TRBJ2-1, with 8 positions matching TRBD2. This CDR3 contains 17 residues. The germline CDR1 and CDR2 sequences are SEHNR and FQNEAQ (reference sequence). The junction had 14 bases not matched to a gene; V was cut back by 5 bases and J by 5 bases. The CDR3 nucleotides are TGTGCCAGCAGCCCCCTGGGAGGCGGGAGGTGGCACAATGAGCAGTTCTTC. Translated: CASSPLGGGRWHNEQFF. The full variable domain, with the rest looked up from reference TRBV7-9 and TRBJ2-1, is DTGVSQNPRHKITKRGQNVTFRCDPISEHNRLYWYRQTLGQGPEFLTYFQNEAQLEKSRLLSDRFSAERPKGSFSTLEIQRTEQGDSAMYLCASSPLGGGRWHNEQFFGPGTRLTVL.